The 9 T cell receptor beta chains in this list originate from one sample, sequenced in a study of cytomegalovirus exposure and HLA in healthy donors. The PCR made use of 60 Vbeta and 13 Jbeta primers. Repertoires were generated with immunoSEQ multiplex PCR, while TCRdb's copy carries only in-frame clones and drops some. This table has some 150,000 clones, about 83% appearing once. Sequencing input: PBMCs. Every receptor here comes from a woman aged 25 to 39 in good health and CMV-seronegative.

This clone was counted a single time. The chain recombines TRBV12-2 with TRBJ1-6; the table's TRBD1 call for D was not verified on the DNA. TRBV12-2 is a recognized pseudogene. The CDR3 spans 16 residues. In DNA form, the CDR3 reads TGTGCAAGTCGCTTCGCCGGGACAGGAGATAATTCACCCCTCCACTTT. Its protein is CASRFAGTGDNSPLHF.

The genes are TRBV28 and TRBJ2-1, with TRBD2 matching 15 bases. The germline V gene encodes CDR1 MDHEN and CDR2 SYDVKM. The CDR3 length is 15 residues. Trimming took 2 bases from V and 7 from J; bases not matched to a gene: 0. As DNA, the CDR3 is TGTGCCAGCAGTTTAGGACTAGCGGGAGGGAATGAGCAGTTCTTC. Protein: CASSLGLAGGNEQFF.

The rearrangement uses TRBV29-1 and TRBJ1-1; 8 bases agree with TRBD1. Germline V lookup: CDR1 SQVTM, CDR2 ANQGSEA. CDR3 length: 16 residues. V lost 0 bases to trimming and J lost 0 bases; unmatched junction nucleotides: 6. As DNA, the CDR3 is TGCAGCGTTGAAGACAGGGGGCGAGAGATGAACACTGAAGCTTTCTTT. It yields the protein CSVEDRGREMNTEAFF.

The CDR3 is CASLTGDTYEQYF. Written as DNA, the CDR3 is TGTGCCAGCCTGACAGGCGATACCTACGAGCAGTACTTC. The rearrangement uses TRBV6-1 and TRBJ2-7; D is perhaps TRBD1 (6 bases). From germline, CDR1 is MNHNS and CDR2 SASEGT. CDR3 length: 13 residues. V lost 8 bases to trimming and J lost 2 bases, with 13 bases between them.

The rearrangement joins TRBV7-9 to TRBJ1-2; D may be TRBD1 (5 bases). The germline V gene encodes CDR1 SEHNR and CDR2 FQNEAQ (reference sequence). Trimming removed 1 base from V and 8 bases from J, with 14 bases in between. The CDR3 sequence is 14 residues long. CDR3 bases: TGTGCCAGCAGCTTAGTTCATACGGGGGACGGCTACACCTTC. Amino acid sequence: CASSLVHTGDGYTF.

The V call is TRBV19, the J call TRBJ2-1; the match to TRBD2 covers 14 bases. J gave up 7 bases and V 6 bases, and 2 bases lay outside the gene matches. Germline V gene lookup returns CDR1 LNHDA and CDR2 SQIVND (reference sequence). The length of the CDR3 is 14 residues. The CDR3 loop reads CASSGTSGRNEQFF. The CDR3 DNA follows: TGTGCCAGTAGCGGGACTAGCGGGAGAAATGAGCAGTTCTTC.

J is TRBJ1-1 and V is TRBV19; no clear D. The CDR3 contains 15 residues. Germline V CDR1 and CDR2: LNHDA, SQIVND (reference sequence). V was cut by 5 bases and J by 4 bases, with 17 bases left in between. DNA for the CDR3: TGTGCCAGTAGTCCGAACATCGCCTGGAGCACTGAAGCTTTCTTT. As protein: CASSPNIAWSTEAFF.

As to this clone: The same CDR3 can be traced to other DNA sequences in this sample. The V gene is TRBV7-9, the J gene TRBJ1-1; maybe TRBD1 (6 bases). CDR3 length equals 12 residues. V lost 4 bases and J 4 bases, leaving 7 bases between the germline ends. Germline V lookup: CDR1 SEHNR, CDR2 FQNEAQ (reference sequence). DNA for the CDR3: TGTGCCAGCAGCTCAGGGGCCACTGAAGCTTTCTTT. This codes for CASSSGATEAFF.

The chain recombines TRBV2 with TRBJ2-2; 13 positions match TRBD2. This CDR3 has 15 amino acids. V was clipped by 4 bases and J by 6 bases; unmatched bases: 2. CDR1 and CDR2 from the germline V gene are SNHLY and FYNNEI. The CDR3 loop is CASSGLAGGSGELFF. The CDR3, as DNA: TGTGCCAGCAGTGGACTAGCGGGGGGTTCCGGGGAGCTGTTTTTT. Together with reference TRBV2 and TRBJ2-2, the CDR3 gives the full variable domain: EPEVTQTPSHQVTQMGQEVILRCVPISNHLYFYWYRQILGQKVEFLVSFYNNEISEKSEIFDDQFSVERPDGSNFTLKIRSTKLEDSAMYFCASSGLAGGSGELFFGEGSRLTVL.